Detailed here is one T cell receptor (beta chain). Its matching antigen is unknown. Germline assignment: CDR1 SGDLS and CDR2 YYNGEE. With 4 bases clipped from V and 5 bases from J, the junction kept 9 bases outside the gene matches. The CDR3 sequence is 16 residues long. These data are taken from a study of T cell responses to AZD1222 COVID-19 vaccine. Analyses pooled second doses at about 4 or about 12 weeks. Only in-frame clones appear in the TCRdb table, and some are missing; sequencing was by immunoSEQ multiplex PCR. The profile shows about 84,000 clones, around 88% of them singletons. Study-wide results and caveats: Donor demographics were predominantly white British with a female majority; clonal diversity may be underestimated. Recipients of two AZD1222 doses showed rising Spike-specific TCR breadth and depth. Just a handful of AZD1222 recipients tested seropositive at baseline.

The clonotype comes from an adult who received the AZD1222 COVID-19 vaccine. The sample consisted of peripheral blood, taken 28 days after the second AZD1222 dose. The chain joins TRBV9 to TRBJ2-3, with 11 positions matching TRBD2. The DNA of the CDR3 is TGTGCCAGCAGCCCTATAGCGGGGGGGCCAGTAGATACGCAGTATTTT. Its translation: CASSPIAGGPVDTQYF.